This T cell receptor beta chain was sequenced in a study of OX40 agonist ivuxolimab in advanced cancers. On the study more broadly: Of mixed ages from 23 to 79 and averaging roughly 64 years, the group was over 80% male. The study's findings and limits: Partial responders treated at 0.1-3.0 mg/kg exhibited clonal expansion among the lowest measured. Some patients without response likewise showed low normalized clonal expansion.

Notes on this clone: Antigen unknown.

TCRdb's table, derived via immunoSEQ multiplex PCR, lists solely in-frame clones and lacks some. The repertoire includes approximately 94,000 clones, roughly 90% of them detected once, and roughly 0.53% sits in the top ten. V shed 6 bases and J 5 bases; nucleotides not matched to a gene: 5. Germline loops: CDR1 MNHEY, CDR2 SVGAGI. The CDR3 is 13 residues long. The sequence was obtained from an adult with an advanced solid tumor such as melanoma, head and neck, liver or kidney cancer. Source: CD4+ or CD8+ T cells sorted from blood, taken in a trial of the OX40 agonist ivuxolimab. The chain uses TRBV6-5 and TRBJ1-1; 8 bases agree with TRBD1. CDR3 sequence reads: CASRHDRGTEAFF. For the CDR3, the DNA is TGTGCCAGCAGACATGACAGGGGAACTGAAGCTTTCTTT.